The entry below gives a single TCR beta chain sequence along with its context. No antigen is known for it. The germline V gene has CDR1 SGHAT and CDR2 FQNNGV. Trimming at V came to 3 bases and at J to 6 bases, leaving 0 bases not matched to a gene. The CDR3 sequence is 15 residues long. This entry belongs to a study of OX40 agonist ivuxolimab in advanced cancers. About the study: A male proportion of about 84% was recorded, with mean age around 64 years and range roughly 20 to 90. Three patients showed partial responses: one hepatocellular carcinoma and two cutaneous melanoma cases. Notes on the study in general: Low normalized T-cell clonal expansion also characterized some of the nonresponders.

Using immunoSEQ multiplex PCR, the repertoire was profiled, and TCRdb retains in-frame clones only, with some absent. This sample has tens of thousands of clones, with around 93% found just once. The source is an adult with an advanced solid tumor such as melanoma, head and neck, liver or kidney cancer. The sequencing here drew on CD4+ or CD8+ T cells sorted from blood, taken in a trial of the OX40 agonist ivuxolimab. The chain carries TRBV11-2 and TRBJ2-1; 15 bases agree with TRBD2. The CDR3 DNA reads as TGTGCCAGCAGCTTGGGACTAGCGGGAGGCAATGAGCAGTTCTTC. Its translation: CASSLGLAGGNEQFF.